These 20 T cell receptor beta chains originate from one sample sequenced in a study of CD8 T cells in Susac syndrome. Reverse transcription of about 0.45 to 1 ug RNA used random hexamers. In TCRdb, the immunoSEQ multiplex PCR reads were re-called with MiXCR into one record per CDR3 protein. Among 250,000 to 350,000 distinct CDR3 sequences listed, about 91% were seen once. Sequenced material: CD4+ T cells from PBMCs. These receptors were obtained from a human donor with multiple sclerosis.

The CDR3 DNA follows: TGTGCCTGTCCAAGGGGGGAGGAAGGGGGCACAGATACGCAGTATTTT. This gives the protein CACPRGEEGGTDTQYF. The gene calls are TRBV30 and TRBJ2-3, with D possibly called TRBD1 or TRBD2 (6 bases each). CDR3 length: 16 amino acids. Trimming stripped 6 bases from V and 1 base from J, with 20 bases between. The germline V gene has CDR1 GTSNPN and CDR2 SVGIG (reference sequence).

The chain links TRBV7-2 to TRBJ1-1; no clear D. This CDR3 contains 14 residues. Trimming removed 1 base from V and 4 bases from J, with 10 bases in between. Per the germline V gene, CDR1 is SGHTA and CDR2 is FQGNSA. The CDR3 region has the DNA TGTGCCAGCAGCTTAGGGCGTCGGGGCACTGAAGCTTTCTTT. This codes for CASSLGRRGTEAFF.

The chain links TRBV5-1 to TRBJ2-5; no definite D call. Trimming pared 0 bases from V and 0 bases from J, leaving 6 bases between. CDR1 and CDR2 from the germline V gene are SGHRS and YFSETQ. This CDR3 has 14 residues. CDR3 protein: CASSLEGNQETQYF. The CDR3 DNA follows: TGCGCCAGCAGCTTGGAGGGCAACCAAGAGACCCAGTACTTC.

This rearrangement joins TRBV7-2 to TRBJ2-1; 7 positions agree with TRBD2. The CDR3 runs 15 residues. V lost 1 base, J lost 5 bases, and 5 bases stayed unmatched. Germline lookup yields CDR1 SGHTA and CDR2 FQGNSA. CDR3 amino acids: CASSLDGGGDNEQFF. In nucleotides, the CDR3 is TGTGCCAGCAGCTTAGACGGCGGGGGAGACAATGAGCAGTTCTTC.

The rearrangement links TRBV18 to TRBJ1-5, with D maybe TRBD1 (5 bases). The CDR3 is 17 residues long. Per the germline V gene, CDR1 is KGHSH and CDR2 is LQKENI. V was trimmed by 3 bases and J by 6 bases, leaving 21 bases between them. CDR3 sequence reads: CASSPTLVGQGSQPQHF. CDR3 coding DNA: TGTGCCAGCTCACCTACACTGGTGGGGCAGGGCAGTCAGCCCCAGCATTTT.

The genes are TRBV24-1 and TRBJ2-1, with D tentatively TRBD2 (7 bases). Germline V gives CDR1 KGHDR, CDR2 SFDVKD. The CDR3 covers 13 residues. V lost 9 bases and J 2 bases, leaving 10 bases between the germline ends. In DNA, the CDR3 is TGTGCCACCTCCGGGGGGCCCTACAATGAGCAGTTCTTC. As protein: CATSGGPYNEQFF.

The chain uses TRBV21-1 and TRBJ2-3. TRBV21-1 is a documented pseudogene. CDR3 size: 13 residues. CDR3 DNA: TGTGCCAGCAGCAAAGCCGGCGCAGATACGCAGTATTTT. This sequence encodes CASSKAGADTQYF.

The V gene is TRBV6-1, the J gene TRBJ1-5, with D perhaps TRBD1 (5 bases). CDR1 and CDR2 from the germline V gene are MNHNS and SASEGT. This CDR3 spans 15 amino acids. The V and J ends lost 7 bases and 4 bases respectively, with 17 bases between them. CDR3 in DNA: TGTGCCAGCATCGCCTCGGACATTAGGAATCAGCCCCAGCATTTT. It specifies CASIASDIRNQPQHF.

The rearrangement uses TRBV19 and TRBJ2-3; tentatively, D is TRBD2 (5 bases). The CDR3 loop spans 13 amino acids. Per germline, CDR1 LNHDA and CDR2 SQIVND (reference sequence). The V gene lost 10 bases and the J gene lost 2 bases, with 13 bases spanning the gap. CDR3 nucleotide sequence: TGTGCCACAGAGGGCCGGACCACAGATACGCAGTATTTT. Its protein product is CATEGRTTDTQYF. Using reference TRBV19 and TRBJ2-3 for the parts outside the CDR3, the full variable domain is DGGITQSPKYLFRKEGQNVTLSCEQNLNHDAMYWYRQDPGQGLRLIYYSQIVNDFQKGDIAEGYSVSREKKESFPLTVTSAQKNPTAFYLCATEGRTTDTQYFGPGTRLTVL.

The chain combines TRBV9 with TRBJ1-1; D possibly corresponds to TRBD1 (6 bases). The CDR3 consists of 17 residues. CDR1 is SGDLS, CDR2 YYNGEE, per germline. V was clipped by 0 bases and J by 1 base, with 16 bases between them. The CDR3 spells CASSVGGGHLANTEAFF. DNA of the CDR3: TGTGCCAGCAGCGTAGGGGGGGGACACCTTGCGAACACTGAAGCTTTCTTT.

V usage is TRBV28 and J usage is TRBJ1-4, with D perhaps matching TRBD1 (5 bases). The V end lost 7 bases, the J end lost 8 bases, and 11 bases lay between the germline ends. There are 12 residues in the CDR3. Germline V gives CDR1 MDHEN, CDR2 SYDVKM. CDR3 region: CASNMGEEKLFF. CDR3 DNA sequence: TGTGCCAGCAATATGGGGGAGGAAAAACTGTTTTTT. Filled out from reference TRBV28 and TRBJ1-4, the complete variable domain reads DVKVTQSSRYLVKRTGEKVFLECVQDMDHENMFWYRQDPGLGLRLIYFSYDVKMKEKGDIPEGYSVSREKKERFSLILESASTNQTSMYLCASNMGEEKLFFGSGTQLSVL.

J is TRBJ1-1 and V is TRBV30, with D possibly TRBD1 on 5 matching bases. The germline CDR1 and CDR2 sequences are GTSNPN and SVGIG (reference sequence). The CDR3 is 13 amino acids. The germline V and J ends were trimmed by 0 bases and 6 bases, with 11 bases remaining between them. The CDR3 DNA reads as TGTGCCTGGAGTGTAGGTGGGACCGCTGAAGCTTTCTTT. Its protein is CAWSVGGTAEAFF.

V usage is TRBV3-1 and J usage is TRBJ2-3; 7 positions agree with TRBD2. CDR1 and CDR2 (germline): LGHDT, YNNKEL (reference sequence). The CDR3 runs 13 residues. The V segment lost 3 bases and the J segment 6 bases; nucleotides outside the gene matches: 3. The DNA of the CDR3 is TGTGCCAGCAGCCACCTAGCGGATGATACGCAGTATTTT. Translation gives CASSHLADDTQYF.

This rearrangement joins TRBV5-1 to TRBJ2-2, with D uncertain. CDR1 and CDR2 from the germline V gene are SGHRS and YFSETQ. V was clipped by 0 bases and J by 4 bases, with 7 bases between them. The CDR3 is made up of 14 amino acids. The CDR3 region is CASSLGTPTGELFF. CDR3 coding DNA: TGCGCCAGCAGCTTGGGAACCCCCACCGGGGAGCTGTTTTTT.

The V gene is TRBV19, the J gene TRBJ1-1; D is undetermined. The germline CDR1 and CDR2 sequences are LNHDA and SQIVND (reference sequence). CDR3 length equals 13 residues. V gave up 2 bases and J gave up 1 base, with 5 bases separating them. CDR3 loop: CASSIFSNTEAFF. The CDR3 coding sequence is TGTGCCAGTAGTATATTCTCGAACACTGAAGCTTTCTTT.

V and J are TRBV5-1 and TRBJ1-1; maybe TRBD1 (5 bases). V was shortened by 0 bases and J by 11 bases, with 17 bases between the two germline ends. Germline CDR1 is SGHRS and CDR2 is YFSETQ. This CDR3 has 14 amino acids. In DNA form, the CDR3 reads TGCGCCAGCAGCTTGGAATCTGGGACCGGGGAGGCTTTCTTT. Its translation is CASSLESGTGEAFF.

The rearrangement joins TRBV4-1 to TRBJ1-5; tentatively, D is TRBD1 (5 bases). Germline V gene lookup returns CDR1 MGHRA and CDR2 YSYEKL. V dropped 1 base and J dropped 2 bases, with 12 bases sitting between them. There are 16 residues in the CDR3. CDR3 in DNA: TGCGCCAGCAGCCAAGTGGGGCAGGGAGGCAATCAGCCCCAGCATTTT. It yields the protein CASSQVGQGGNQPQHF.

This clonotype has a single count. This chain joins TRBV18 and TRBJ2-3; D call uncertain. The CDR3 has 12 residues. V lost 2 bases, J lost 5 bases, and 5 bases lay in between. Germline CDR1 is KGHSH and CDR2 is LQKENI. This chain's CDR3 is CASSPNEDTQYF. Here the CDR3 DNA reads TGTGCCAGCTCACCAAACGAAGATACGCAGTATTTT. Using reference TRBV18 and TRBJ2-3 for the parts outside the CDR3, the full variable domain is NAGVMQNPRHLVRRRGQEARLRCSPMKGHSHVYWYRQLPEEGLKFMVYLQKENIIDESGMPKERFSAEFPKEGPSILRIQQVVRGDSAAYFCASSPNEDTQYFGPGTRLTVL.

The chain employs TRBV29-1 and TRBJ2-2; D possibly corresponds to TRBD2 (6 bases). Germline lookup yields CDR1 SQVTM and CDR2 ANQGSEA. Trimming shortened V by 4 bases and J by 4 bases, and 16 bases separated the two germline ends. The CDR3 extends over 15 amino acids. The CDR3 reads CSVGGGTATTGELFF. DNA for the CDR3: TGCAGCGTTGGAGGAGGGACTGCCACCACCGGGGAGCTGTTTTTT.

There are a few counts of this clonotype. Relative to the germline gene, one junction end is altered; a read error may explain this. The chain couples TRBV5-1 to TRBJ2-2; the D gene is possibly TRBD2 (7 bases). The CDR3 is 14 residues long. Germline loops: CDR1 SGHRS, CDR2 YFSETQ. This CDR3 is CASSLEGGTGELFF. CDR3 sequence (DNA): TGTGCCAGCAGTCTCGAGGGGGGGACCGGGGAGCTGTTTTTT.